This TCR beta chain comes out of a study of Graves' ophthalmopathy and Graves' hyperthyroidism. Study-level results: Both an approximately 71% sensitivity and an approximately 75% specificity characterized the model's predictions of ophthalmopathy progression. For separating ophthalmopathy from stable hyperthyroidism, a 13-signature model gave 85% to 90% sensitivity and roughly 83% specificity.

For repertoire sequencing, the TCR beta CDR3 regions were amplified from RNA transcripts. In the first round, RT-PCR was carried out with HTBI primers, and a multiplex PCR formed the second round. MiXCR, run by TCRdb on the multiplex PCR reads, gives a single entry per CDR3 protein. The sample includes 300,000 to 500,000 distinct CDR3 sequences, 15% of them seen just once. Each hyperthyroidism patient was newly diagnosed, with under 2 months' duration, and aged 18 to 65. Diagnosis used clinical symptoms, serum thyroxine, TRAb, thyroid ultrasound and orbital computed tomography. The V end lost 0 bases, the J end lost 10 bases, and 13 bases lay between the germline ends. The CDR3 has 14 residues. The germline V gene encodes CDR1 DFQATT and CDR2 SNEGSKA (reference sequence). This clonotype was recorded at least ten times. Its antigen is not identified.

This clonotype was obtained from a woman under 30 with stable Graves' hyperthyroidism. The V and J genes are TRBV20-1 and TRBJ1-6; maybe TRBD1 (6 bases). Sequenced: peripheral blood. This CDR3 is CSARDRGGGSPLHF. The DNA of the CDR3 is TGCAGTGCTAGAGACAGGGGAGGAGGGTCACCCCTCCACTTT.